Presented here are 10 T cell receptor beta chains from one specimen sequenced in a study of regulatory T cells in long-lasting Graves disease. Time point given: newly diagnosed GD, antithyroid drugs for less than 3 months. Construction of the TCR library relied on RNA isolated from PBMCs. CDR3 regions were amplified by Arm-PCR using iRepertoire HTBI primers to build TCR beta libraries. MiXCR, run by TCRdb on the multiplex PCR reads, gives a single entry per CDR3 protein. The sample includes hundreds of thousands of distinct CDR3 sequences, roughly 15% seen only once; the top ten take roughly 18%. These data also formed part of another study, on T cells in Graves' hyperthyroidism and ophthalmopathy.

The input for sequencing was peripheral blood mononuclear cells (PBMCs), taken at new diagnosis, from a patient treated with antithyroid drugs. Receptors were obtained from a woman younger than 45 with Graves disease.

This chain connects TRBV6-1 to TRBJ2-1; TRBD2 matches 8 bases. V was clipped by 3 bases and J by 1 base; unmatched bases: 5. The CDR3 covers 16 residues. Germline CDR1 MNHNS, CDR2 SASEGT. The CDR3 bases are TGTGCCAGCAGTGATTCCGGCGGGGGGTCCTACAATGAGCAGTTCTTC. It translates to CASSDSGGGSYNEQFF.

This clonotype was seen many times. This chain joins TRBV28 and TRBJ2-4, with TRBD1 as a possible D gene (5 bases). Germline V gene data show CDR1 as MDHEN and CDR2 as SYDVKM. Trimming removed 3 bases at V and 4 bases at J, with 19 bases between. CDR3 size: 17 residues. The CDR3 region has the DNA TGTGCCAGCAGTTTTTGGTCCGAAGGGGCCGGAAAAAACATTCAGTACTTC. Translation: CASSFWSEGAGKNIQYF.

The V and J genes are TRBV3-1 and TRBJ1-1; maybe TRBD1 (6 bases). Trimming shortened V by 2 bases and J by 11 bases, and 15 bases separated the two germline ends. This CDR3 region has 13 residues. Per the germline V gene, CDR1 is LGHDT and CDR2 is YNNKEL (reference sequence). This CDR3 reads CASSQPGQQGAFF. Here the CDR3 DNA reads TGTGCCAGCAGCCAACCCGGGCAGCAGGGGGCTTTCTTT.

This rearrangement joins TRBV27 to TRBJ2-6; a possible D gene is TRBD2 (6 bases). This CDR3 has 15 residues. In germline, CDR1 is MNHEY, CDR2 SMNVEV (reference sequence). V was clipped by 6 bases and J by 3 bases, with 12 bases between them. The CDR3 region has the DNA TGTGCCAGCAGCCAATGGGGAGGTGGGGCCAACGTCCTGACTTTC. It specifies CASSQWGGGANVLTF.

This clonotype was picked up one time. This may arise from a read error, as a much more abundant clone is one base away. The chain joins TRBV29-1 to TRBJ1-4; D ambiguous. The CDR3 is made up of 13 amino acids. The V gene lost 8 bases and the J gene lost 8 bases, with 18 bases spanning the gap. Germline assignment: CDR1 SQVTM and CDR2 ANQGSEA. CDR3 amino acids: CSIFPGGAEKLFF. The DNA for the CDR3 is TGCAGCATTTTCCCAGGAGGCGCGGAAAAACTGTTTTTT.

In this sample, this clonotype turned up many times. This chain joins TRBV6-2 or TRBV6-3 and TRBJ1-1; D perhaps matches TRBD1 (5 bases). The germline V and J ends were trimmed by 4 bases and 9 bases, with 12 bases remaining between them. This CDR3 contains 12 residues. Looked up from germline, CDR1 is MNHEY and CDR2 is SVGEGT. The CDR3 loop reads CASSSQGEKAFF. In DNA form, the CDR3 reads TGTGCCAGCAGTTCTCAGGGAGAAAAAGCTTTCTTT.

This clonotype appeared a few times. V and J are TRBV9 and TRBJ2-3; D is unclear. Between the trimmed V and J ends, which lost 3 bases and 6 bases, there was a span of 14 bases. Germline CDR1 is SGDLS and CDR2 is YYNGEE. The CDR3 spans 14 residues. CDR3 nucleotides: TGTGCCAGCAGCGCCGAGCTCACGTGGGATACGCAGTATTTT. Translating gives CASSAELTWDTQYF.

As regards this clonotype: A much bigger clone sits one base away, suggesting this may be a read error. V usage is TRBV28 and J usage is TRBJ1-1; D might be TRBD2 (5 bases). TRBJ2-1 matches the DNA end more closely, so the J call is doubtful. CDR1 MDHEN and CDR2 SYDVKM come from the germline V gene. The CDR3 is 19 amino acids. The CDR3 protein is CASSLSSNRGRKGHSEQFF. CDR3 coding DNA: TGTGCCAGCAGTTTATCTTCTAACCGAGGGCGAAAGGGTCACAGTGAGCAGTTCTTC.

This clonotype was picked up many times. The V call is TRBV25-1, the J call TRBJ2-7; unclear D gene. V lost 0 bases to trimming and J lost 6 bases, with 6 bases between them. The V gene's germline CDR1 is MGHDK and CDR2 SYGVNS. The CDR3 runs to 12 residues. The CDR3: CASSEYGPEQYF. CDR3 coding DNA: TGTGCCAGCAGTGAATACGGGCCCGAGCAGTACTTC.

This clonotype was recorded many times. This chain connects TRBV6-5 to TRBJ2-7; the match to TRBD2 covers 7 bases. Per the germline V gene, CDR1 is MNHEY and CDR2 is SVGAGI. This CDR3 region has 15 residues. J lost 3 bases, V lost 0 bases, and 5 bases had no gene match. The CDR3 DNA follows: TGTGCCAGCAGTTACTCGATACTAGCGCTCTACGAGCAGTACTTC. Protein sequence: CASSYSILALYEQYF.